Sequencing of this T cell receptor beta chain was carried out in a study of OX40 agonist ivuxolimab in advanced cancers. Overall study context: The diagnoses of dose-escalation patients were hepatocellular carcinoma, melanoma, renal cell or head and neck cancer. Broader study findings: Expanded peripheral T-cell antigen specificity went undetermined. Within 6 weeks, CD4+ and CD8+ blood T cells expanded clonally at 0.1 to 3.0 mg/kg. Part of the nonresponder group also had normalized T-cell clonal expansion that was low.

Repertoires were generated with immunoSEQ multiplex PCR, while TCRdb's copy carries only in-frame clones and drops some. Among about 70,000 clones listed, 80% to 90% were seen once. This CDR3 is 12 amino acids long. V lost 10 bases to trimming and J lost 7 bases; unmatched junction nucleotides: 9. The V gene's germline CDR1 is MNHNS and CDR2 SASEGT. Concerning this clone itself: Its antigen is as yet unknown.

This clonotype was obtained from an adult with an advanced solid tumor such as melanoma, head and neck, liver or kidney cancer. The sample here was CD4+ or CD8+ T cells sorted from blood, taken in a trial of the OX40 agonist ivuxolimab. J is TRBJ1-1 and V is TRBV6-1, with 7 nucleotides matching TRBD1. The CDR3 DNA is TGTGCCACCACCGGGACAGTCTTTGAAGCTTTCTTT. Translating gives CATTGTVFEAFF.